Listed below are T cell receptor beta chains from one sample, sequenced in a study of blood T cell repertoires in COVID-19. The table came from immunoSEQ multiplex PCR; TCRdb's copy has only in-frame clones and leaves some out. This table has roughly 250,000 clones, about 91% appearing once. Sample: peripheral blood. The receptors were gathered from a person aged 18 to 29 with COVID-19, enrolled during active disease. The CDR3 runs from the conserved cysteine through the conserved F or W. The D gene is left open where the match is weak.

j_gene	v_gene	d_gene	CDR3aa	CDR3nt
TRBJ2-7	TRBV5-5	-	CASSSTIKREQYF	TGTGCCAGCAGCTCGACAATAAAAAGGGAGCAGTACTTC
TRBJ1-5	TRBV24-1	-	CATSDQYQPQHF	TGTGCCACCAGTGATCAATATCAGCCCCAGCATTTT
TRBJ2-3	TRBV9	-	CASTQGGLTGDTQYF	TGTGCCAGCACCCAGGGGGGACTTACGGGGGATACGCAGTATTTT
TRBJ1-6	TRBV4-2	-	CASSQQGTVDNSPLHF	TGTGCCAGCAGCCAACAGGGAACTGTCGATAATTCACCCCTCCACTTT
TRBJ2-1	TRBV19	TRBD2	CASSIAAGLADNEQFF	TGTGCCAGTAGTATAGCGGCGGGACTAGCGGACAATGAGCAGTTCTTC
TRBJ2-1	TRBV24-1	-	CATSERVRNSGEQFF	TGTGCCACCAGTGAGAGGGTAAGAAATTCCGGTGAGCAGTTCTTC
TRBJ2-1	TRBV14	TRBD2	CASSQDLGLAGDGEQFF	TGTGCCAGCAGCCAAGATCTGGGACTAGCGGGAGACGGTGAGCAGTTCTTC
TRBJ1-1	TRBV12-3/TRBV12-4	-	CASSFNPSAEAFF	TGTGCCAGCAGTTTTAACCCATCGGCTGAAGCTTTCTTT
TRBJ2-2	TRBV13	TRBD2	CASSPTSDPANTGELFF	TGTGCCAGCAGCCCTACTAGCGACCCAGCGAACACCGGGGAGCTGTTTTTT
TRBJ2-5	TRBV9	TRBD2	CASSRGRLADQETQYF	TGTGCCAGCAGCCGGGGGAGGCTAGCGGACCAAGAGACCCAGTACTTC
TRBJ1-2	TRBV20-1	-	CSASGAGPGYTF	TGCAGTGCTAGTGGGGCAGGTCCTGGCTACACCTTC
TRBJ1-1	TRBV2	TRBD1	CASSATGDTEAFF	TGTGCCAGCAGTGCGACAGGGGACACTGAAGCTTTCTTT
TRBJ1-6	TRBV5-1	-	CASQTYRDNSPLHF	TGCGCCAGCCAGACTTACAGGGATAATTCACCCCTCCACTTT
TRBJ2-7	TRBV27	TRBD1	CASSLWTGEGEQYF	TGTGCCAGCAGTTTATGGACAGGGGAGGGGGAGCAGTACTTC
TRBJ2-7	TRBV6-1	-	CASSEQQGYYEQYF	TGTGCCAGCAGTGAACAACAGGGCTACTACGAGCAGTACTTC
TRBJ1-5	TRBV2	-	CASSEFGGALISNQPQHF	TGTGCCAGCAGTGAATTTGGGGGCGCGTTGATTAGCAATCAGCCCCAGCATTTT